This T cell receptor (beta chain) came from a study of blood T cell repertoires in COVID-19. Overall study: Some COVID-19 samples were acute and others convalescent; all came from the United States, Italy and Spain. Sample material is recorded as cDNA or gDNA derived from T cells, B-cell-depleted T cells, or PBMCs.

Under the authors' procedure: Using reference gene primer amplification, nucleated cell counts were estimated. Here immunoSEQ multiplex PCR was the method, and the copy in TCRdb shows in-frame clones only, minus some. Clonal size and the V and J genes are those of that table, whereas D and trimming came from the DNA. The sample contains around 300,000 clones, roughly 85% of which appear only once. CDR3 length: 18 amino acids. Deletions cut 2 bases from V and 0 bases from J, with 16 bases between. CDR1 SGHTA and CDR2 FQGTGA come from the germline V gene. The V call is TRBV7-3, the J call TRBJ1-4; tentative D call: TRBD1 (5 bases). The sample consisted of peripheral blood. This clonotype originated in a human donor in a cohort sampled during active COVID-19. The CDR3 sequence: CASSLRLGMGPTNEKLFF. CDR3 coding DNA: TGTGCCAGCAGCTTACGTCTAGGGATGGGGCCAACTAATGAAAAACTGTTTTTT.